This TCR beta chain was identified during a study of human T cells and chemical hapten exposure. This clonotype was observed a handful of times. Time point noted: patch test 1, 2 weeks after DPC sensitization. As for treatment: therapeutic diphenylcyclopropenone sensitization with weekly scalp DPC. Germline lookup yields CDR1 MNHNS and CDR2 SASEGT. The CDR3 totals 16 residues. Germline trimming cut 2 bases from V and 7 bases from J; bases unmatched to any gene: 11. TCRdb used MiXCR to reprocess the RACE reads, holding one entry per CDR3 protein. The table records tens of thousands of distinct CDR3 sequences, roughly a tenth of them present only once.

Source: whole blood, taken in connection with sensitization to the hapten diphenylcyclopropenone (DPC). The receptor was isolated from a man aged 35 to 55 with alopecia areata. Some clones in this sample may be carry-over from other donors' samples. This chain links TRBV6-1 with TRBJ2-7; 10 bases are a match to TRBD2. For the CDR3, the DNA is TGTGCCAGCAGTGAACTTGGAGCGGGAGGGCCTAGGGAGCAGTACTTC. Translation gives CASSELGAGGPREQYF.